This T cell receptor beta chain was captured by sequencing in a study of T cells in Graves' hyperthyroidism and ophthalmopathy. Study outcomes and limitations: Most clonotypes expanded in the thyroid (above 0.001) were also present in blood.

Of note for this clonotype: The antigen is undetermined.

This CDR3 region has 15 residues. CDR1 and CDR2 (germline): DFQATT, SNEGSKA (reference sequence). The trim removed 0 bases at V and 5 bases at J, leaving 8 bases unmatched. Amplification of TCR beta CDR3 regions was performed using RNA transcripts as template. The HTBI primer set drove a first-round RT-PCR of the TCR CDR3. TCRdb called the multiplex PCR reads again in MiXCR, with one record for every CDR3 protein. The sample lists 660,000 or so distinct CDR3 sequences; less than 25% were seen once. The V gene is TRBV20-1, the J gene TRBJ1-1; 8 bases fit TRBD1. The source of this sequence is a young man with Graves' ophthalmopathy. Sequencing input: blood. The DNA of the CDR3 is TGCAGTGCTAGAGATCTCGGCAGGGGGCTAACTGAAGCTTTCTTT. This sequence encodes CSARDLGRGLTEAFF.